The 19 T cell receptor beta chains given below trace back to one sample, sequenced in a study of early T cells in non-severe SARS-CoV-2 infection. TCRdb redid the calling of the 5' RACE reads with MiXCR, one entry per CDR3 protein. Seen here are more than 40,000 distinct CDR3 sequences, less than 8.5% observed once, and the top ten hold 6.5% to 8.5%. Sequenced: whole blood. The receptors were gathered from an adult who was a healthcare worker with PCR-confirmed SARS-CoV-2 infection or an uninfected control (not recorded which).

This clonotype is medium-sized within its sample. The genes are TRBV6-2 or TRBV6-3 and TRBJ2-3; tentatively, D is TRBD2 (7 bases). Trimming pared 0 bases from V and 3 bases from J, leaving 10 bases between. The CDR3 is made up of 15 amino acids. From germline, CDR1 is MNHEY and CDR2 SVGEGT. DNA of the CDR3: TGTGCCAGCAGTTACTCCGGGGGGCGGACAGATACGCAGTATTTT. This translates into CASSYSGGRTDTQYF.

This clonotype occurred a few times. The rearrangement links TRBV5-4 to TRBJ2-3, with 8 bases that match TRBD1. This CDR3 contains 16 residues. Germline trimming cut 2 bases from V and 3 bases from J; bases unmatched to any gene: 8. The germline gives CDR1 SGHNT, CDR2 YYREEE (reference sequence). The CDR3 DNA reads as TGTGCCAGCAGCTTAGGGGCCGACAGGGGAACAGATACGCAGTATTTT. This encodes CASSLGADRGTDTQYF.

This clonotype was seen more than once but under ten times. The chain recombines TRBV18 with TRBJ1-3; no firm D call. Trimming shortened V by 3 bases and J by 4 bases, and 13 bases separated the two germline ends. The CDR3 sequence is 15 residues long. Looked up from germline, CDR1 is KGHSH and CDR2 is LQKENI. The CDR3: CASSPLRGTGNTIYF. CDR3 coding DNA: TGTGCCAGCTCACCCCTCCGGGGAACCGGAAACACCATATATTTT.

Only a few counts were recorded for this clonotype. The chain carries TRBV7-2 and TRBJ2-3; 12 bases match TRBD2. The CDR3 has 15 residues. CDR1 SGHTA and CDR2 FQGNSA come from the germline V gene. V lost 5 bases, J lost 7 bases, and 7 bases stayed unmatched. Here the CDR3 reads CASSTSGGPGYTQYF. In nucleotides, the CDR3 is TGTGCCAGCAGCACTAGCGGGGGGCCTGGGTATACGCAGTATTTT.

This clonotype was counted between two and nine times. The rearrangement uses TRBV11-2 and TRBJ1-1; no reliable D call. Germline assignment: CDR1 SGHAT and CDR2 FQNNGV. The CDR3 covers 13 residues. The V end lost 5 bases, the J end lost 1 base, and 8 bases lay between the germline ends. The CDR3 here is CASSATPNTEAFF. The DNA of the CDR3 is TGTGCCAGCAGCGCTACTCCGAACACTGAAGCTTTCTTT. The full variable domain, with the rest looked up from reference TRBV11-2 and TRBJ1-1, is EAGVAQSPRYKIIEKRQSVAFWCNPISGHATLYWYQQILGQGPKLLIQFQNNGVVDDSQLPKDRFSAERLKGVDSTLKIQPAKLEDSAVYLCASSATPNTEAFFGQGTRLTVV.

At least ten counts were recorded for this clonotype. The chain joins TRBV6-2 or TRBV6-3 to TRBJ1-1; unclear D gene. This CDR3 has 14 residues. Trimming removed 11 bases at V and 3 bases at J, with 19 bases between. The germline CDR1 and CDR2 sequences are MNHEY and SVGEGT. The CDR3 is CASDERGRYTEAFF. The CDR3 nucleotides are TGTGCCTCCGACGAACGGGGAAGGTACACTGAAGCTTTCTTT.

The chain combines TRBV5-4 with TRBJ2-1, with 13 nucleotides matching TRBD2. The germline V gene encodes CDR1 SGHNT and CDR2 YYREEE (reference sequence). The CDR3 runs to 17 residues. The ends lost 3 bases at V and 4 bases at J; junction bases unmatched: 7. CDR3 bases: TGTGCCAGCAGCTCGTCGACTAGCGGGGGGCCATACAATGAGCAGTTCTTC. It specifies CASSSSTSGGPYNEQFF.

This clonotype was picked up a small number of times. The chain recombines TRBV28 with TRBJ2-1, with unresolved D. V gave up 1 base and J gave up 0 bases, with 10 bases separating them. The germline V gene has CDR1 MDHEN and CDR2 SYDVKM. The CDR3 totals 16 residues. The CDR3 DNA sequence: TGTGCCAGCAGTTTATCCCCACCGAGCTCCTACAATGAGCAGTTCTTC. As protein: CASSLSPPSSYNEQFF.

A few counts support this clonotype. CDR3 in amino acids: CSARESKGGMNTEAFF. As DNA, the CDR3 is TGCAGTGCTAGAGAGTCCAAAGGGGGCATGAACACTGAAGCTTTCTTT. The chain uses TRBV20-1 and TRBJ1-1; 7 nucleotides match TRBD1. This CDR3 has 16 amino acids. Per the germline V gene, CDR1 is DFQATT and CDR2 is SNEGSKA (reference sequence). The V and J ends lost 0 bases and 0 bases, in that order; junction bases with no gene match: 7.

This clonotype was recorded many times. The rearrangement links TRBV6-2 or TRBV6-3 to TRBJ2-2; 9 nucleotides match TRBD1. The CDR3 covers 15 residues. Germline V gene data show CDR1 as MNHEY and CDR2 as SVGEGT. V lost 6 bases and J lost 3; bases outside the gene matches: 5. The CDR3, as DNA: TGTGCCAGCAGACAGGGGGCTGGTGACACCGGGGAGCTGTTTTTT. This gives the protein CASRQGAGDTGELFF.

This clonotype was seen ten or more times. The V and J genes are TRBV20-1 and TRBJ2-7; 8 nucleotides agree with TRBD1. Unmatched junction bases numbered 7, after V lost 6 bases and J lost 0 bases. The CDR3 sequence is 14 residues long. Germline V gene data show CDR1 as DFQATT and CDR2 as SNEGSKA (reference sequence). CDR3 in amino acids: CSAADRGSSYEQYF. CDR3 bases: TGCAGTGCCGCCGACAGGGGTTCCTCCTACGAGCAGTACTTC.

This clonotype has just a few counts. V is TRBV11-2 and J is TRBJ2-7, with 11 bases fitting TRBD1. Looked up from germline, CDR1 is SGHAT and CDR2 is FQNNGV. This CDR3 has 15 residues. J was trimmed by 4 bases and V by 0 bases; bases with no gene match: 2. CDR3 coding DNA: TGTGCCAGCAGCTTAGACGGACAGGGGGCATACGAGCAGTACTTC. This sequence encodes CASSLDGQGAYEQYF.

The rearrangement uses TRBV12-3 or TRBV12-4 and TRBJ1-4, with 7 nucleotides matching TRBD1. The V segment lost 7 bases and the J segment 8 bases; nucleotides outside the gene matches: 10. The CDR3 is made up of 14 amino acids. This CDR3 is CASTPTGFLEKLFF. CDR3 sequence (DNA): TGTGCCAGCACCCCGACAGGGTTTTTGGAAAAACTGTTTTTT.

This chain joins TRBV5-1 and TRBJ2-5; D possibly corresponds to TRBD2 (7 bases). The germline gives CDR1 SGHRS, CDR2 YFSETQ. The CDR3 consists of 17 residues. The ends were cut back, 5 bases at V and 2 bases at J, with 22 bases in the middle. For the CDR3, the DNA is TGCGCCAGCAGTAGTGGAGCGGGACGCGGACAGCAAGAGACCCAGTACTTC. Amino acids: CASSSGAGRGQQETQYF.

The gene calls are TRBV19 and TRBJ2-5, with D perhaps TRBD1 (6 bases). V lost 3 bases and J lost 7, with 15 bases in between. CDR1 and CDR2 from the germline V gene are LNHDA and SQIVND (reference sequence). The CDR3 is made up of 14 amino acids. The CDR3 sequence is CASSISGTSGTQYF. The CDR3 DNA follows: TGTGCCAGTAGTATCTCCGGGACATCGGGGACCCAGTACTTC.

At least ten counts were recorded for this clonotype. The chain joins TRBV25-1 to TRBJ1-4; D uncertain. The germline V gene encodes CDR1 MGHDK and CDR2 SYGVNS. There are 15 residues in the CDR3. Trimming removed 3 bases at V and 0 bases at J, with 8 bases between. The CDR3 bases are TGTGCCAGCAGTGACAATCAGTCAACTAATGAAAAACTGTTTTTT. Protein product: CASSDNQSTNEKLFF.

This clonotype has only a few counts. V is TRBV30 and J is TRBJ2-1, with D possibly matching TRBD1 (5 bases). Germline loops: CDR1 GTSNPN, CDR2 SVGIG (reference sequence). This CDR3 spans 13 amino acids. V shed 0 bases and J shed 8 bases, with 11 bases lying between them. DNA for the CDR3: TGTGCCTGGAGTGTACGAAGGGGATATGAGCAGTTCTTC. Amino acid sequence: CAWSVRRGYEQFF.

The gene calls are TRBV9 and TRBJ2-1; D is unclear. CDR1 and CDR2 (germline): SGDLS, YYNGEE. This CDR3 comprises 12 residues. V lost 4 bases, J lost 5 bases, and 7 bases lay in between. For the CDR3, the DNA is TGTGCCAGCAGCATATGGGACAATGAGCAGTTCTTC. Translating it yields CASSIWDNEQFF.

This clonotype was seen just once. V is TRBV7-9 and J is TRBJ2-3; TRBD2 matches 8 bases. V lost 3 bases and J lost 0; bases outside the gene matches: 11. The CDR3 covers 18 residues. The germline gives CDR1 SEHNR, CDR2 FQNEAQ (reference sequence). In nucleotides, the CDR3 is TGTGCCAGCAGCTTGCCGATAGTAGCGGGGCCTAGCACAGATACGCAGTATTTT. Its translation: CASSLPIVAGPSTDTQYF.